The rows below give T cell receptor beta chains drawn from one sample of a study of T cells in lung cancer brain metastases. The assay was immunoSEQ multiplex PCR, and TCRdb's table has in-frame clones only and misses some. The sample shows some 1,700 clones, approximately 79% of them seen only once. Sequenced material: tumor tissue from the primary lung tumor. The origin of the receptors is a man between 65 and 85 years old with non-small cell lung cancer. Each CDR3 is given with its conserved first and last residue. D genes are given only for firm matches. Not all rows give a size; the values are once, few, many and, for expanded clones, a class.

V	D	size	J	DNA	CDR3
TRBV5-1	.	.	TRBJ2-1	TGCGCCAGCAGCCTACATCAGAGTGCAAACAATGAGCAGTTCTTC	CASSLHQSANNEQFF
TRBV7-9	TRBD1	once	TRBJ2-2	TGTGCCAGCACCTTAGGCCGAGGAGTCGGACAGGGGAGAACCGAGGAGCTGTTTTTT	CASTLGRGVGQGRTEELFF
TRBV7-2	.	.	TRBJ2-1	TGTGCCAGCAGCAGTGAACCCTCCTACAATGAGCAGTTCTTC	CASSSEPSYNEQFF
TRBV19	TRBD1	.	TRBJ2-6	TGTGCCAGTAGTATAACAGGGGGCGCGTCTGGGGCCAACGTCCTGACTTTC	CASSITGGASGANVLTF
TRBV19	.	once	TRBJ1-5	TGTGCCAGTCGACATGATAGGCGGGGGAATCAGCCCCAGCATTTT	CASRHDRRGNQPQHF
TRBV7-1	.	.	TRBJ2-2	TGTGCCAGCAGCCCAAAGACAGGTCCCGGGGAGCTGTTTTTT	CASSPKTGPGELFF
TRBV19	TRBD2	.	TRBJ2-2	TGTGCCAGTAGTCCGCCGGGACTAGCGGGAGGGAACGGGGAGCTGTTTTTT	CASSPPGLAGGNGELFF
TRBV6-5	.	.	TRBJ2-2	TGTGCCAGCAATTACCGGCCAGGGCATAGGGAGCTGTTTTTT	CASNYRPGHRELFF
TRBV10-3	TRBD1	.	TRBJ1-2	TGTGCCACCCAGGTGGGACAGGTTGGCTACACCTTC	CATQVGQVGYTF
TRBV7-9	.	once	TRBJ2-7	TGTGCCAGCAGCTTAGAAGACGAGCAGTACTTC	CASSLEDEQYF
TRBV23-1	TRBD1	.	TRBJ2-6	TGCGCCAGCACTCAGACTCTCAGGGGGCTCTCCCACTCTGGGGCCAACGTCCTGACTTTC	CASTQTLRGLSHSGANVLTF
TRBV5-3	.	.	TRBJ2-7	TGTGCCAGCAGCGTGGGACCCGGCGGAGCCTACGAGCAGTACTTC	CASSVGPGGAYEQYF
TRBV9	.	.	TRBJ1-2	TGTGCCAGCAGCGTAGTGGCTACAGGATTCTATGGCTACACCTTC	CASSVVATGFYGYTF
TRBV5-1	.	.	TRBJ2-5	TGCGCCAGCAGCTTGATCTGGGTAGGTGGGCGGAGCGCGCCTGCCGGGCAAGAGACCCAGTACTTC	CASSLIWVGGRSAPAGQETQYF
TRBV28	TRBD1	.	TRBJ1-4	TGTGCCAGCAGTGCAAGCGGACAGGGATATGAAAAACTGTTTTTT	CASSASGQGYEKLFF
TRBV19	.	.	TRBJ1-5	TGTGCCAGTAAATTGGAGCGCGGCAATCAGCCCCAGCATTTT	CASKLERGNQPQHF
TRBV5-1	.	.	TRBJ1-5	TGCGCCAGCAGCTTGGCCGTGGGGGGTCAGCCCCAGCATTTT	CASSLAVGGQPQHF
TRBV11-3	.	.	TRBJ2-4	TGTGCCAGCAGCTTAACGGGTTTAGCCAAAAACATTCAGTACTTC	CASSLTGLAKNIQYF
TRBV7-6	.	.	TRBJ1-1	TGTGCCAGCAGCCCAGGGACAATAGCTGAAGCTTTCTTT	CASSPGTIAEAFF
TRBV7-9	TRBD1	few	TRBJ2-1	TGTGCCAGCACCAGGTGGGACAGGCCCTACAATGAGCAGTTCTTC	CASTRWDRPYNEQFF
TRBV6-6	TRBD2	.	TRBJ2-3	TGTGCCAGCAGTTACTCCCTGGCGGGAGGGGCAGATACGCAGTATTTT	CASSYSLAGGADTQYF
TRBV25-1	TRBD2	.	TRBJ2-3	TGTGCCAGCGGGTTAGGGCTAGCGGGAGCAGATACGCAGTATTTT	CASGLGLAGADTQYF
TRBV30	.	.	TRBJ2-5	TGTGCCTGGAGTCAAGGTCGGGAAGTTTGGCAAGAGACCCAGTACTTC	CAWSQGREVWQETQYF
TRBV6-5	.	once	TRBJ1-2	TGTGCCAGCAGCCAAGGATGGGGGCTAGGCTACACCTTC	CASSQGWGLGYTF